The rows below give T cell receptor beta chains drawn from one sample of a study of blood T cells in healthy people across ages. Via MiXCR, TCRdb re-called the 5' RACE reads, giving one row per CDR3 protein. The table records roughly 1,500,000 distinct CDR3 sequences, around 35% of them present only once. Sequencing was performed on blood. The source is a woman aged 25 to 39 in good health. The CDR3 runs from the conserved cysteine through the conserved F or W. A D gene is named only where the DNA matches it firmly. Part of the rows lack a size; the others show once, few, many or a class for expanded clones.

j_call v_call clone_size d_call cdr3_nt cdr3_aa
TRBJ2-3 TRBV11-2 once - TGTGCCAGCAGCCTTTTAATGGAAGATACGCAGTATTTT CASSLLMEDTQYF
TRBJ1-2 TRBV2 few TRBD1 TGTGCCAGCAGTGAACGGACAGGGGGTCGCGGCTACACCTTC CASSERTGGRGYTF
TRBJ2-1 TRBV5-1 few - TGCGCCAGCAGCTTGGCGGACAGTCCCTCGGGGCGAAATGAGCAGTTCTTC CASSLADSPSGRNEQFF
TRBJ2-1 TRBV5-1 - - TGCGCCAGCAGCTTGGCTTCTCTGGCGGGACAGCCTTACAATGAGCAGTTCTTC CASSLASLAGQPYNEQFF
TRBJ2-1 TRBV20-1 few TRBD2 TGCAGTGCGCCGACTAGCGAGTCCTACAATGAGCAGTTCTTC CSAPTSESYNEQFF
TRBJ2-1 TRBV12-3/TRBV12-4 - - TGTGCCAGCAGTTCGAGGGCCAGCACCAATGAGCAGTTCTTC CASSSRASTNEQFF
TRBJ2-3 TRBV20-1 many - TGCAGTGCTCCCATGTGGGATACGCAGTATTTT CSAPMWDTQYF
TRBJ2-1 TRBV5-4 - TRBD2 TGTGCCAGCAGCCCTCCGGGACTAGCGGCCGGAGCGAATGGGCAGTTCTTC CASSPPGLAAGANGQFF
TRBJ2-5 TRBV20-1 - - TGCAGTGCTAGAGATGTCCGGCAACTGACCCAGTACTTC CSARDVRQLTQYF
TRBJ2-2 TRBV5-1 once TRBD1 TGCGCCAGCAGCCTCACAGGGGATGACACCGGGGAGCTGTTTTTT CASSLTGDDTGELFF
TRBJ2-5 TRBV10-3 many - TGTGCCATCAGTGAGTCGGTGGAGACCCAGTACTTC CAISESVETQYF
TRBJ2-7 TRBV12-3/TRBV12-4 - - TGTGCCAGCAGCCGGAACAGGCCACCCAGCGAGCAGTACTTC CASSRNRPPSEQYF
TRBJ2-1 TRBV7-3 few - TGTGCCAGCAGCTTAAACCCTAGCGCGCTGAATGAGCAGTTCTTC CASSLNPSALNEQFF
TRBJ2-3 TRBV6-4 once - TGTGCCAGCAGTGAAGGGGGACTCTCAGATACGCAGTATTTT CASSEGGLSDTQYF
TRBJ2-6 TRBV29-1 - - TGCAGCGTTGGGAATTTCTCTGGGGCCAACGTCCTGACTTTC CSVGNFSGANVLTF
TRBJ1-2 TRBV12-3/TRBV12-4 - - TGTGCCAGCAGTCATCCAGGGAGCTACACCTTC CASSHPGSYTF
TRBJ2-1 TRBV27 - - TGTGCCAGCAGCCACGGAAGCCATGAGCAGTTCTTC CASSHGSHEQFF
TRBJ2-1 TRBV5-1 - TRBD2 TGCGCCAGCAGCACGGGGGGGCCCAATGAGCAGTTCTTC CASSTGGPNEQFF
TRBJ2-5 TRBV6-1 few - TGTGCCAGCTCGAGACAGATACGAGAGACCCAGTACTTC CASSRQIRETQYF
TRBJ2-7 TRBV20-1 many TRBD1 TGCAGTGCTAGAGGGGACAGCAACCTATGGGAGCAGTACTTC CSARGDSNLWEQYF
TRBJ2-1 TRBV27 - - TGTGCCAGCAGTTCCTATCACCAGGGAGGCTACAATGAGCAGTTCTTC CASSSYHQGGYNEQFF
TRBJ2-1 TRBV11-3 - TRBD2 TGTGCCAGCAGCTCGTCTAGCGGGGGGGCTTACAATGAGCAGTTCTTC CASSSSSGGAYNEQFF
TRBJ2-3 TRBV12-3/TRBV12-4 - TRBD2 TGTGCCAGCAGTTTTTGGGGACTAAGCACAGATACGCAGTATTTT CASSFWGLSTDTQYF
TRBJ1-2 TRBV20-1 - - TGCAGTGCTAGAGATTCCGACCTTGGAACACTTGACTATGGCTACACCTTC CSARDSDLGTLDYGYTF
TRBJ2-1 TRBV12-3/TRBV12-4 - TRBD2 TGTGCCAGCAGCTCGAGGACTAGCGGTTTGACCAATGAGCAGTTCTTC CASSSRTSGLTNEQFF
TRBJ1-2 TRBV12-3/TRBV12-4 - - TGTGCCAGCAGTTTTCGGGGGGCTGGCTACACCTTC CASSFRGAGYTF
TRBJ2-1 TRBV6-2/TRBV6-3 few - TGTGCCAGCAGTAACACAGCGGGTCGGGCTGGAAATGAGCAGTTCTTC CASSNTAGRAGNEQFF
TRBJ2-1 TRBV4-1 few - TGCGCCAGCAGCCAAGAGGATACCTACAATGAGCAGTTCTTC CASSQEDTYNEQFF
TRBJ2-6 TRBV25-1 few - TGTGCCAGCAGTGGAGCCAAGTATACTGGGGCCAACGTCCTGACTTTC CASSGAKYTGANVLTF
TRBJ2-7 TRBV6-5 - - TGTGCCAGCAGTTACTCGAACAACCCGCACGAGCAGTACTTC CASSYSNNPHEQYF
TRBJ2-6 TRBV29-1 many TRBD1 TGCAGCGTTGAAGATGACCAGGGGGCTGGGGCCAACGTCCTGACTTTC CSVEDDQGAGANVLTF
TRBJ2-1 TRBV20-1 few - TGCAGTTTTACCGGGACACCCACTACCACCTCCTACAATGAGCAGTTCTTC CSFTGTPTTTSYNEQFF
TRBJ2-7 TRBV27 - - TGTGCCAGCAGAGACCACTACGAGCAGTACTTC CASRDHYEQYF
TRBJ2-7 TRBV20-1 - - TGCAGTGCTAGAGGGCTAGCTCGTCACGAGCAGTACTTC CSARGLARHEQYF
TRBJ2-5 TRBV5-1 - TRBD1 TGCGCCAGCAGAACCGGGACAGGGGAAGAGACCCAGTACTTC CASRTGTGEETQYF
TRBJ2-2 TRBV10-1 - - TGCGCCAGCAGTGAGCTTCGGTACACCGGGGAGCTGTTTTTT CASSELRYTGELFF
TRBJ1-1 TRBV25-1 - TRBD1 TGTGCCAGCAGTCCCGGGACAGCAATGATGAACACTGAAGCTTTCTTT CASSPGTAMMNTEAFF
TRBJ2-2 TRBV7-2 - TRBD2 TGTGCCAGCAGCTTGGGTAGCGGGAGTAGTGGGGAGCTGTTTTTT CASSLGSGSSGELFF
TRBJ2-3 TRBV12-3/TRBV12-4 - - TGTGCCAGCAGTTTAAGGGCGAGCGTAGCGTCCACAGATACGCAGTATTTT CASSLRASVASTDTQYF
TRBJ2-7 TRBV28 many TRBD1 TGTGCCAGCTCTTCTAATGGACAGGGTAACTACGAGCAGTACTTC CASSSNGQGNYEQYF
TRBJ2-7 TRBV4-1 - - TGCGCCAGCAGCCAAGAAAATTGGTACCAGCAGGTCTACGAGCAGTACTTC CASSQENWYQQVYEQYF
TRBJ1-1 TRBV3-1 few TRBD1 TGTGCCAGCAGCGATACAGGGGAAGAGGAAACTGAAGCTTTCTTT CASSDTGEEETEAFF
TRBJ2-6 TRBV10-3 - - TGTGCCATCAGTGAGTTGGGGCCTGGAGCCAGCGTCCTGACTTTC CAISELGPGASVLTF
TRBJ2-3 TRBV20-1 - TRBD2 TGCAGTGCTCCCGCGGGGAGGGGCCGCACAGATACGCAGTATTTT CSAPAGRGRTDTQYF
TRBJ2-7 TRBV4-1 many TRBD1 TGCGCCAGCAGCCACGGGACAGGGGGCGAGCAGTACTTC CASSHGTGGEQYF
TRBJ2-7 TRBV9 - - TGTGCCAGCAGCGTGAGGTCGGACTGGGGCTACGAGCAGTACTTC CASSVRSDWGYEQYF
TRBJ2-5 TRBV4-1 - - TGCGCCAGCAGCCCTAGACTAGTGGGAGACTGGCAAGAGACCCAGTACTTC CASSPRLVGDWQETQYF
TRBJ2-2 TRBV20-1 few TRBD2 TGCAGTGCTAGAGGGCTGGGGCCGGGACTAGCGGGAGTTGGGACCGGGGAGCTGTTTTTT CSARGLGPGLAGVGTGELFF
TRBJ1-6 TRBV9 - - TGTGCCAGCAGCGTAGCGGGTTGGGGTTCACCCCTCCACTTT CASSVAGWGSPLHF
TRBJ1-1 TRBV7-8 - - TGTGCCAGCAGCCCCCTCGGGGAGTCGGACACTGAAGCTTTCTTT CASSPLGESDTEAFF
TRBJ2-7 TRBV4-1 - - TGCGCCAGCAGCCACAGCCAGACCTACGAGCAGTACTTC CASSHSQTYEQYF
TRBJ2-1 TRBV4-2 many - TGTGCCAGCAGCCAAGCCCGGGGTGAGCATCGGAATGAGCAGTTCTTC CASSQARGEHRNEQFF
TRBJ1-1 TRBV20-1 - - TGCAGTGCTAGAGTCGGGGGGGCTAGAACTGAAGCTTTCTTT CSARVGGARTEAFF